These 27 T cell receptor beta chains came from one sample sequenced in a study of cytomegalovirus exposure and HLA in healthy donors. Sequenced by immunoSEQ multiplex PCR; TCRdb stores in-frame clones only, minus some. The sample consists of about 330,000 clones, 80% to 90% of them appearing once. Material: PBMCs. These receptors were collected from a woman aged 18-29 years in good health and CMV-seronegative.

This clone appeared a few times. The V and J genes are TRBV5-1 and TRBJ2-3, with 8 nucleotides matching TRBD1. The V gene's germline CDR1 is SGHRS and CDR2 YFSETQ. V was pared by 3 bases and J by 1 base, with 7 bases of the junction left unmatched. CDR3 size: 16 residues. DNA of the CDR3: TGCGCCAGCAGCTGGGGGACAGGAGCGGGCACAGATACGCAGTATTTT. Encoded protein: CASSWGTGAGTDTQYF.

The rearrangement uses TRBV5-6 and TRBJ1-2; 8 bases agree with TRBD1. This CDR3 spans 13 amino acids. V was pared by 5 bases and J by 5 bases, with 5 bases of the junction left unmatched. Germline CDR1 SGHDT, CDR2 YYEEEE. CDR3 in DNA: TGTGCCAGCAGATTACAGGGGGATTATGGCTACACCTTC. Translated, it gives CASRLQGDYGYTF.

The chain is built from TRBV4-2 and TRBJ1-5; 7 bases match TRBD1. This CDR3 is 15 amino acids long. Germline assignment: CDR1 LGHNA and CDR2 YNFKEQ. V gave up 2 bases and J gave up 5 bases; unmatched junction bases: 6. The CDR3 region is CASSQKQGVDQPQHF. The CDR3 DNA follows: TGTGCCAGCAGCCAAAAGCAGGGGGTTGATCAGCCCCAGCATTTT.

This clone was seen only once. This chain uses TRBV4-3 with TRBJ1-2, with D unclear. This CDR3 spans 12 amino acids. Trimming left V 0 bases short and J 7 bases short, with 6 bases between. Germline V gene data show CDR1 as LGHNA and CDR2 as YSLEER. This CDR3 reads CASSQDAGGYTF. The CDR3 coding sequence is TGCGCCAGCAGCCAAGACGCGGGTGGCTACACCTTC.

The rearrangement joins TRBV13 to TRBJ1-5; no clear D. V lost 0 bases to trimming and J lost 10 bases, with 7 bases between them. CDR3 length: 12 amino acids. Germline V gene lookup returns CDR1 PRHDT and CDR2 FYEKMQ (reference sequence). The CDR3 is CASSLGVRPQHF. CDR3 in DNA: TGTGCCAGCAGCTTAGGGGTGCGACCCCAGCATTTT.

This chain connects TRBV29-1 to TRBJ2-1; 11 bases line up with TRBD2. Per the germline V gene, CDR1 is SQVTM and CDR2 is ANQGSEA. The CDR3 contains 14 residues. After removal of 3 bases from V and 7 bases from J, the junction contained 5 bases not matched to a gene. The CDR3 region is CSVDLLAGVNEQFF. CDR3 in DNA: TGCAGCGTTGATCTACTAGCGGGAGTGAATGAGCAGTTCTTC.

This chain uses TRBV11-2 with TRBJ2-7; 8 positions agree with TRBD1. This CDR3 contains 13 residues. Germline V gene sequence: CDR1 SGHAT, CDR2 FQNNGV. V lost 5 bases and J lost 3; bases outside the gene matches: 3. This CDR3 is CASSQGQGYEQYF. The DNA for the CDR3 is TGTGCCAGCAGCCAAGGACAGGGCTACGAGCAGTACTTC.

This chain uses TRBV5-1 with TRBJ2-5; 7 nucleotides line up with TRBD1. Germline CDR1 SGHRS, CDR2 YFSETQ. The CDR3 length is 15 residues. V lost 4 bases, J lost 4 bases, and 10 bases stayed unmatched. The CDR3 sequence: CASSDQPNRGETQYF. The CDR3 DNA reads as TGCGCCAGCAGCGACCAGCCTAACAGGGGAGAGACCCAGTACTTC.

This clone was seen more than once but under ten times. CDR3 nucleotides: TGTGCCAGCAGTGAAAAAGCGGGCCAGCCTCAAAACATTCAGTACTTC. Translating gives CASSEKAGQPQNIQYF. The chain joins TRBV2 to TRBJ2-4, with D perhaps TRBD2 (6 bases). Germline CDR1 and CDR2: SNHLY and FYNNEI. The CDR3 loop spans 16 amino acids. Trimming pared 2 bases from V and 5 bases from J, leaving 16 bases between.

The V and J genes are TRBV7-8 and TRBJ2-1; TRBD2 is a possible D gene (6 bases). Germline lookup yields CDR1 SGHVS and CDR2 FQNEAQ. The CDR3 contains 18 residues. V was pared by 2 bases and J by 1 base, with 18 bases between. The CDR3 sequence is CASSLLFRISGSYNEQFF. The CDR3 DNA reads TGTGCCAGCAGCTTACTCTTCCGGATTAGCGGTTCCTACAATGAGCAGTTCTTC.

The chain uses TRBV7-2 and TRBJ2-3, with 13 bases lining up with TRBD2. The ends lost 6 bases at V and 1 base at J; junction bases unmatched: 4. CDR3 length equals 16 residues. Germline CDR1 and CDR2: SGHTA and FQGNSA. This CDR3 reads CASRVGLAGGTDTQYF. The CDR3, as DNA: TGTGCCAGCAGGGTCGGACTAGCGGGAGGCACAGATACGCAGTATTTT.

The chain joins TRBV18 to TRBJ1-5; 7 bases are shared with TRBD1. The CDR3 is 15 amino acids. V was pared by 4 bases and J by 5 bases, with 8 bases of the junction left unmatched. CDR1 and CDR2 from the germline V gene are KGHSH and LQKENI. The DNA for the CDR3 is TGTGCCAGCTCACTCTTTGGACAGGCCTATCAGCCCCAGCATTTT. Its translation is CASSLFGQAYQPQHF. The full variable domain, rest sourced from reference TRBV18 and TRBJ1-5, is NAGVMQNPRHLVRRRGQEARLRCSPMKGHSHVYWYRQLPEEGLKFMVYLQKENIIDESGMPKERFSAEFPKEGPSILRIQQVVRGDSAAYFCASSLFGQAYQPQHFGDGTRLSIL.

This clone was found once. This rearrangement joins TRBV5-4 to TRBJ1-1, with TRBD1 as a possible D gene (5 bases). Germline V gene data show CDR1 as SGHNT and CDR2 as YYREEE (reference sequence). V gave up 4 bases and J gave up 8 bases, with 12 bases separating them. The CDR3 sequence is 12 residues long. DNA of the CDR3: TGTGCCAGCAGCCACAGGAGGGGCGAAGCTTTCTTT. It codes for CASSHRRGEAFF.

V usage is TRBV2 and J usage is TRBJ2-2; no clear D gene. CDR1 is SNHLY, CDR2 FYNNEI, per germline. Between the trimmed V and J ends, which lost 6 bases and 6 bases, there was a span of 11 bases. This CDR3 contains 13 residues. The CDR3 bases are TGTGCCAGCAGACCATTCCCGGCCGGGGAGCTGTTTTTT. This encodes CASRPFPAGELFF.

The V and J genes are TRBV6-5 and TRBJ1-2, with 9 bases fitting TRBD1. Germline CDR1 is MNHEY and CDR2 is SVGAGI. The V segment lost 1 base and the J segment 6 bases; nucleotides outside the gene matches: 6. CDR3 size: 15 residues. CDR3: CASSYYSGTGHGYTF. For the CDR3, the DNA is TGTGCCAGCAGTTACTACTCCGGGACAGGGCATGGCTACACCTTC.

This clone was detected once. This sequence joins TRBV6-5 and TRBJ2-3; no clear D gene. This CDR3 is 15 amino acids long. V shed 0 bases and J shed 2 bases, with 9 bases lying between them. Germline V gene sequence: CDR1 MNHEY, CDR2 SVGAGI. DNA for the CDR3: TGTGCCAGCAGTTACTCGATTTGGGCCACAGATACGCAGTATTTT. Protein: CASSYSIWATDTQYF.

The chain has TRBV9 and TRBJ2-7; TRBD2 matches at 8 bases. The length of the CDR3 is 14 residues. J gave up 10 bases and V 0 bases, and 9 bases lay outside the gene matches. Germline assignment: CDR1 SGDLS and CDR2 YYNGEE. The CDR3 region is CASSVDFAGGLQYF. In nucleotides, the CDR3 is TGTGCCAGCAGCGTAGATTTTGCGGGAGGTCTCCAGTACTTC. The whole variable domain, remainder taken from reference TRBV9 and TRBJ2-7, is DSGVTQTPKHLITATGQRVTLRCSPRSGDLSVYWYQQSLDQGLQFLIQYYNGEERAKGNILERFSAQQFPDLHSELNLSSLELGDSALYFCASSVDFAGGLQYFGPGTRLTVT.

The chain carries TRBV19 and TRBJ1-5; D perhaps matches TRBD1 (6 bases). The CDR3 contains 15 residues. CDR1 is LNHDA, CDR2 SQIVND, per germline (reference sequence). V lost 3 bases and J lost 5, with 14 bases in between. CDR3 nucleotide sequence: TGTGCCAGTAGTATGGGAGGGGGTGGCGATCAGCCCCAGCATTTT. It translates to CASSMGGGGDQPQHF.

The chain combines TRBV18 with TRBJ2-5; D perhaps matches TRBD1 (6 bases). Looked up from germline, CDR1 is KGHSH and CDR2 is LQKENI. Trimming removed 3 bases from V and 1 base from J, with 12 bases in between. The CDR3 covers 15 residues. CDR3 protein: CASSPTGALQETQYF. In DNA, the CDR3 is TGTGCCAGCTCACCGACAGGAGCGCTCCAAGAGACCCAGTACTTC.

This chain joins TRBV15 and TRBJ1-5; no definite D call. Trimming cost V 5 bases and J 1 base, with 9 bases left between them. Germline lookup yields CDR1 LNHNV and CDR2 YYDKDF (reference sequence). The CDR3 consists of 14 residues. The DNA for the CDR3 is TGTGCCACCAGCCCGACGGGGAGCAATCAGCCCCAGCATTTT. Residues: CATSPTGSNQPQHF.

The chain uses TRBV27 and TRBJ1-2; 7 bases agree with TRBD1. The length of the CDR3 is 17 residues. Germline V CDR1 and CDR2: MNHEY, SMNVEV (reference sequence). V gave up 2 bases and J gave up 6 bases; unmatched junction bases: 15. CDR3 DNA: TGTGCCAGCAGTTTACGAGGGGGCCCCGGAGCTATGGATGGCTACACCTTC. It specifies CASSLRGGPGAMDGYTF.

This chain links TRBV21-1 with TRBJ1-1; TRBD1, as called in the table, went unchecked against the DNA. TRBV21-1 is given as a pseudogene. This CDR3 comprises 13 residues. The CDR3 DNA reads TGTGCCAGCAGCCTGGACAGGGCTGCTGAAGCTTTCTTT. It encodes CASSLDRAAEAFF.

This rearrangement joins TRBV6-5 to TRBJ1-2; 8 bases are a match to TRBD1. V trimming: 6 bases; J trimming: 0 bases; junction bases outside the gene matches: 6. Germline assignment: CDR1 MNHEY and CDR2 SVGAGI. CDR3 size: 15 residues. Here the CDR3 DNA reads TGTGCCAGCAGGGCCGGACAGGGAGCTAACTATGGCTACACCTTC. It codes for CASRAGQGANYGYTF.

V is TRBV4-3 and J is TRBJ2-5; D uncertain. The CDR3 length is 15 residues. The germline gives CDR1 LGHNA, CDR2 YSLEER. V lost 0 bases and J lost 2, with 10 bases in between. The DNA of the CDR3 is TGCGCCAGCAGCCAAGAATTTGGCAGACAAGAGACCCAGTACTTC. Its translation is CASSQEFGRQETQYF.

The chain has TRBV5-6 and TRBJ2-5, with D perhaps TRBD1 (6 bases). Trimming shortened V by 2 bases and J by 2 bases, and 10 bases separated the two germline ends. The CDR3 contains 14 residues. Germline V gene data show CDR1 as SGHDT and CDR2 as YYEEEE. The DNA of the CDR3 is TGTGCCAGCAGCTTAACAGGGACGCAAGAGACCCAGTACTTC. It codes for CASSLTGTQETQYF. The full variable domain, its missing parts supplied by reference TRBV5-6 and TRBJ2-5, is DAGVTQSPTHLIKTRGQQVTLRCSPKSGHDTVSWYQQALGQGPQFIFQYYEEEERQRGNFPDRFSGHQFPNYSSELNVNALLLGDSALYLCASSLTGTQETQYFGPGTRLLVL.

The rearrangement links TRBV14 to TRBJ2-5; 9 nucleotides line up with TRBD2. V lost 6 bases, J lost 3 bases, and 5 bases stayed unmatched. The germline gives CDR1 SGHDN, CDR2 FVKESK. The CDR3 runs to 14 residues. This chain's CDR3 is CASSPRLAEETQYF. CDR3 nucleotide sequence: TGTGCCAGCAGTCCAAGACTAGCGGAAGAGACCCAGTACTTC.

This clone was seen repeatedly, ten times or more. The rearrangement uses TRBV7-8 and TRBJ2-7, with 14 bases aligning to TRBD2. Germline V gives CDR1 SGHVS, CDR2 FQNEAQ. The junction had 11 bases not matched to a gene; V was cut back by 2 bases and J by 5 bases. The CDR3 is 18 amino acids. The CDR3 loop is CASSLQGLAGVNPHEQYF. In DNA, the CDR3 is TGTGCCAGCAGCTTACAGGGACTAGCGGGAGTAAACCCCCACGAGCAGTACTTC.